Included here is one TCR beta chain sequence, with context. Its target is unknown. The data are from a study of T cells in localized non-small cell lung cancer. Study-wide results and limits: Overall survival was longer when the density of T cells in the blood was higher. Appearances in adjacent lung were noted for a median 57 of the top 100 tumor clones.

Sequenced by immunoSEQ multiplex PCR; TCRdb stores in-frame clones only, minus some. Of some 40,000 clones in the sample, 90% to 95% are singletons; the top ten hold more than 5.5%. Sequencing used peripheral blood, obtained before any cancer treatment. The sequence came from an older female donor with stage I lung adenocarcinoma.

The CDR3 spells CASSVQGEIEAFF. The CDR3 DNA reads as TGTGCCAGTAGTGTCCAGGGCGAGATTGAAGCTTTCTTT. The chain joins TRBV19 to TRBJ1-1; D perhaps matches TRBD1 (5 bases). Germline V gene lookup returns CDR1 LNHDA and CDR2 SQIVND (reference sequence). Trimming cost V 5 bases and J 7 bases, with 14 bases left between them. The CDR3 is 13 residues long.